Following are 2 T cell receptor beta chains from one sample sequenced in a study of neurological immune-mediated disorders. TCRdb processed the 5' RACE reads anew with MiXCR; each CDR3 protein has one entry. The sample lists 50,000 to 75,000 distinct CDR3 sequences; over 9.5% were seen once. The specimen was PBMCs. These receptors came from a woman in her sixties or seventies with HTLV-1-associated myelopathy (HAM/TSP).

CDR3 sequence reads: CASSPRDSEPGSGANVLTF. CDR3 DNA: TGTGCCAGCAGCCCCCGGGACAGCGAACCAGGGTCTGGGGCCAACGTCCTGACTTTC. The chain is built from TRBV7-6 and TRBJ2-6; 7 bases are a match to TRBD1. The CDR3 has 19 amino acids. V lost 5 bases, J lost 1 base, and 14 bases stayed unmatched. Germline CDR1 SGHVS, CDR2 FNYEAQ.

This clonotype showed up many times. The rearrangement uses TRBV12-3 or TRBV12-4 and TRBJ2-5, with D unclear. Trimming pared 6 bases from V and 4 bases from J, leaving 15 bases between. This CDR3 has 14 amino acids. This CDR3 is CASSPNTGGETQYF. CDR3 bases: TGTGCCAGCAGCCCCAATACGGGCGGAGAGACCCAGTACTTC.